Sequencing of this TCR beta chain was carried out in a study of cytomegalovirus exposure and HLA in healthy donors. Study-level points and caveats: Later analysis demonstrated an association between a missense DCLRE1C variant and TCR beta V- and J-gene trimming. The study labeled 150 or so TCR beta chains cytomegalovirus-associated.

A note on this clone: Its antigen is undetermined.

A multiplex PCR was run with 60 Vbeta primers and 13 Jbeta primers. Authors' processing steps: As a later analysis found, there were 80 million or so unique TCR beta chains, of which roughly 11 million were shared. Profiling relied on immunoSEQ multiplex PCR, and the TCRdb table lists in-frame clones only, not all of them. V and J calls and clone size are given by that table; D and trimming were obtained from the DNA. The sample records roughly 150,000 clones, around two thirds being singletons. This CDR3 comprises 15 residues. Germline lookup yields CDR1 MNHEY and CDR2 SMNVEV (reference sequence). Deletions cut 3 bases from V and 2 bases from J, with 10 bases between.

This chain connects TRBV27 to TRBJ2-2; D is perhaps TRBD1 (6 bases). The origin of this receptor is a man aged 25-40 years in good health and CMV-seropositive. The sample comprised PBMCs. The CDR3 region has the DNA TGTGCCAGCAGTTTGTGGACAGTCAACACCGGGGAGCTGTTTTTT. Translated, it gives CASSLWTVNTGELFF.